The T cell receptor (beta chain) under discussion was sequenced for a study of T cell changes during pregnancy in multiple sclerosis. V shed 0 bases and J shed 2 bases, with 16 bases lying between them. The CDR3 has 17 amino acids. Germline assignment: CDR1 ENHRY and CDR2 SYGVKD. In this sample, this clone turned up a few times. Clones were sequenced by immunoSEQ multiplex PCR, and TCRdb holds only the in-frame ones, with some missing. The sample records around 40,000 clones, about nine tenths being singletons. V and J are TRBV10-3 and TRBJ1-2, with D perhaps TRBD1 (6 bases). The receptor was isolated from a female donor in good health, enrolled as a control in a pregnancy study. This specimen consisted of CD4+ T cells from peripheral blood mononuclear cells, obtained in the first trimester of pregnancy. The CDR3 spells CAISESALMQGNYGYTF. The CDR3 nucleotides read TGTGCCATCAGTGAGTCGGCTCTAATGCAGGGGAACTATGGCTACACCTTC.